This is a list of T cell receptor beta chains from one sample in a study of immune evolution from preneoplasia to lung adenocarcinoma. Sequenced by immunoSEQ multiplex PCR; TCRdb stores in-frame clones only, minus some. The sample carries 9,000 to 10,000 clones, around 75% recorded once. Material for sequencing was FFPE minimally invasive lung adenocarcinoma tissue. The receptors were sampled from a donor aged 70 or over with lung adenocarcinoma. CDR3s include the opening cysteine and the closing phenylalanine or tryptophan. Each record gives: V gene, J gene, D gene, clone size, CDR3 protein, CDR3 DNA. A D gene is named only where the DNA matches it firmly. Clone size is not always given. Where it is, it says once, few, many or a class for expanded clones.

TRBV9,TRBJ2-2,TRBD2,.,CASSYLREAGGELFF,TGTGCCAGCAGCTATCTGCGGGAGGCCGGAGGGGAGCTGTTTTTT
TRBV28,TRBJ2-1,.,.,CASSLGGVLWGQFF,TGTGCCAGCAGTTTAGGTGGCGTCCTGTGGGGGCAGTTCTTC
TRBV7-2,TRBJ1-5,TRBD1,.,CASSRTGGQPQHF,TGTGCCAGCAGCCGGACAGGGGGGCAGCCCCAGCATTTT
TRBV6-1,TRBJ2-7,.,.,CASSEWGGTSYEQYF,TGTGCCAGCAGTGAATGGGGGGGCACGTCCTACGAGCAGTACTTC
TRBV28,TRBJ2-7,TRBD1,medium-sized,CASRDRVSSYEQYF,TGTGCCAGCAGGGACAGGGTCAGCTCCTACGAGCAGTACTTC
TRBV28,TRBJ2-7,.,.,CASSSGHRSYEQYF,TGTGCCAGCAGTTCGGGACATCGCTCCTACGAGCAGTACTTC
TRBV9,TRBJ2-1,TRBD1,.,CASSTRDRQYNEQFF,TGTGCCAGCAGCACCCGGGACAGACAGTACAATGAGCAGTTCTTC
TRBV6-4,TRBJ2-1,.,few,CASSQTEYNEQFF,TGTGCCAGCAGTCAGACAGAATACAATGAGCAGTTCTTC
TRBV28,TRBJ2-3,TRBD2,.,CASSWGLAGGPGTDTQYF,TGTGCCAGCAGTTGGGGACTAGCGGGAGGGCCGGGCACAGATACGCAGTATTTT
TRBV2,TRBJ2-6,.,.,CASCRAAHTSAGANVLTF,TGTGCCAGCTGCCGTGCCGCGCACACTAGTGCTGGGGCCAACGTCCTGACTTTC
TRBV7-9,TRBJ1-2,.,.,CASSPRGRGNYGYTF,TGTGCCAGCAGCCCCCGTGGCAGGGGAAACTATGGCTACACCTTC
TRBV5-6,TRBJ1-2,TRBD1,.,CASSLAAPTGNYGYTF,TGTGCCAGCAGCTTGGCGGCCCCGACAGGGAACTATGGCTACACCTTC
TRBV5-1,TRBJ2-7,.,few,CASSLEGQRPYEQYF,TGCGCCAGCAGCTTGGAAGGACAGAGACCCTACGAGCAGTACTTC
TRBV10-2,TRBJ2-7,TRBD2,.,CASIVGGGDLYEQYF,TGCGCCAGCATCGTGGGGGGAGGGGATCTCTACGAGCAGTACTTC
TRBV5-1,TRBJ2-7,.,.,CASSLTESSYEQYF,TGCGCCAGCAGCTTAACGGAAAGCTCCTACGAGCAGTACTTC
TRBV6-1,TRBJ2-7,.,once,CASDRGPGYEQYF,TGTGCCAGCGACCGGGGCCCAGGTTACGAGCAGTACTTC
TRBV7-2,TRBJ2-1,TRBD1,.,CASSARDRGGGNEQFF,TGTGCCAGCAGCGCCCGGGACAGGGGTGGAGGCAATGAGCAGTTCTTC
TRBV10-3,TRBJ2-7,.,.,CATGWTGGEQYF,TGTGCCACCGGTTGGACCGGCGGAGAGCAGTACTTC
TRBV4-1,TRBJ1-4,.,.,CASSQDVGGTGNEKLFF,TGCGCCAGCAGCCAGGACGTGGGGGGGACGGGGAATGAAAAACTGTTTTTT
TRBV29-1,TRBJ2-5,.,.,CSCGRQGRNQYF,TGCAGCTGTGGACGTCAGGGGAGGAACCAGTACTTC
TRBV28,TRBJ2-1,.,.,CASSSQGASYNEQFF,TGTGCCAGCAGTTCTCAAGGTGCCTCCTACAATGAGCAGTTCTTC
TRBV29-1,TRBJ2-7,.,.,CSVVQGFDEQYF,TGCAGCGTTGTACAGGGTTTCGACGAGCAGTACTTC
TRBV5-1,TRBJ2-1,TRBD2,.,CASSFLSGRANEQFF,TGCGCCAGCAGCTTCTTGAGCGGGAGGGCCAATGAGCAGTTCTTC
TRBV6-1,TRBJ1-4,.,.,CASSEFERSQKLFF,TGTGCCAGCAGTGAATTTGAGCGGTCTCAAAAACTGTTTTTT
TRBV25-1,TRBJ2-1,TRBD2,.,CASSESTGGPSSYNEQFF,TGTGCCAGCAGTGAATCCACGGGAGGCCCCAGCTCCTACAATGAGCAGTTCTTC